Each of the 27 T cell receptor beta chains below was sequenced from the same sample in a study of blood T cell repertoires in COVID-19. Here immunoSEQ multiplex PCR was the method, and the copy in TCRdb shows in-frame clones only, minus some. The sample contains 200,000 to 250,000 clones, roughly 79% of which appear only once. The sequenced sample was peripheral blood. These receptors were taken from a woman older than 75 with COVID-19, enrolled during active disease.

The chain is built from TRBV6-5 and TRBJ2-3, with D maybe TRBD2 (6 bases). CDR1 is MNHEY, CDR2 SVGAGI, per germline. Trimming took 5 bases from V and 2 from J, leaving 14 bases between them. The CDR3 runs 15 residues. The CDR3 is CASSIPGLPTDTQYF. Written as DNA, the CDR3 is TGTGCCAGCAGTATTCCGGGACTTCCCACAGATACGCAGTATTTT.

In nucleotides, the CDR3 is TGTGCCAGCAGGCCCACCCAGGGTTACAATCAGCCCCAGCATTTT. Its protein product is CASRPTQGYNQPQHF. The chain carries TRBV6-5 and TRBJ1-5, with a weak D call TRBD1 (5 bases). Germline assignment: CDR1 MNHEY and CDR2 SVGAGI. Trimming shortened V by 6 bases and J by 3 bases, and 15 bases separated the two germline ends. The CDR3 runs to 15 residues.

V gene TRBV18 combines with J gene TRBJ1-2; 7 nucleotides line up with TRBD1. In germline, CDR1 is KGHSH, CDR2 LQKENI. With V trimmed by 1 base and J by 0 bases, 2 bases remained unmatched. CDR3 length: 15 residues. The CDR3 coding sequence is TGTGCCAGCTCACCACATCAGGGGGCTAACTATGGCTACACCTTC. Its translation: CASSPHQGANYGYTF.

CDR3 sequence: CASRNDRDADTQYF. CDR3 nucleotide sequence: TGTGCCAGCAGGAACGACAGGGACGCAGATACGCAGTATTTT. The rearrangement uses TRBV2 and TRBJ2-3, with 7 bases aligning to TRBD1. The V and J ends lost 6 bases and 4 bases, in that order; junction bases with no gene match: 7. CDR3 length: 14 residues. The germline CDR1 and CDR2 sequences are SNHLY and FYNNEI.

V is TRBV30 and J is TRBJ2-5, with 7 bases fitting TRBD1. The V gene end was trimmed by 2 bases and the J gene end by 1 base; junction bases not matched to a gene: 7. The CDR3 sequence is 15 residues long. Germline CDR1 reads GTSNPN; CDR2 reads SVGIG (reference sequence). In nucleotides, the CDR3 is TGTGCCTGGAGTAAGGGGGCCGGGTCCCAAGAGACCCAGTACTTC. It encodes CAWSKGAGSQETQYF.

The chain has TRBV12-3 or TRBV12-4 and TRBJ1-1; unclear D gene. CDR3 length: 13 amino acids. Trimming removed 4 bases at V and 11 bases at J, with 17 bases between. For the CDR3, the DNA is TGTGCCAGCAGTTCGTGGACTGCCCTTGGGGCTTTCTTT. It yields the protein CASSSWTALGAFF.

This clone was counted between two and nine times. The V and J genes are TRBV2 and TRBJ1-2; D gene unclear. V was shortened by 4 bases and J by 4 bases, with 7 bases between the two germline ends. The CDR3 spans 12 residues. In germline, CDR1 is SNHLY, CDR2 FYNNEI. The CDR3 bases are TGTGCCAGCAGTGGAGAGAGCTATGGCTACACCTTC. As protein: CASSGESYGYTF.

The chain employs TRBV29-1 and TRBJ1-5; D gene ambiguous. CDR1 and CDR2 from the germline V gene are SQVTM and ANQGSEA. The CDR3 covers 12 residues. Trimming stripped 7 bases from V and 6 bases from J, with 13 bases between. The DNA of the CDR3 is TGCAGCGCTGGGGAGGAGCTTCAGCCCCAGCATTTT. Translating gives CSAGEELQPQHF.

This chain uses TRBV28 with TRBJ2-7; D is unclear. Per germline, CDR1 MDHEN and CDR2 SYDVKM. The CDR3 has 13 amino acids. V was pared by 6 bases and J by 7 bases, with 16 bases between. As DNA, the CDR3 is TGTGCCAGCAGACCAGGTCAGTTCCGTGAGCAGTACTTC. Translation: CASRPGQFREQYF.

J is TRBJ1-2 and V is TRBV7-9; 8 bases align to TRBD1. Germline V gene lookup returns CDR1 SEHNR and CDR2 FQNEAQ (reference sequence). V shed 0 bases and J 4 bases; nucleotides not matched to a gene: 10. This CDR3 spans 17 amino acids. The CDR3 spells CASSLALGQGSGYGYTF. CDR3 sequence (DNA): TGTGCCAGCAGCTTAGCGCTTGGACAGGGTTCGGGCTATGGCTACACCTTC.

This chain joins TRBV18 and TRBJ1-1, with D possibly matching TRBD1 (5 bases). V lost 3 bases and J lost 3, with 14 bases in between. The CDR3 length is 15 residues. CDR1 and CDR2 (germline): KGHSH, LQKENI. This chain's CDR3 is CASSPLQGGDTEAFF. DNA of the CDR3: TGTGCCAGCTCACCCCTTCAGGGAGGCGACACTGAAGCTTTCTTT.

J is TRBJ2-7 and V is TRBV19; possibly TRBD1 for D (5 bases). This CDR3 has 13 amino acids. V lost 11 bases and J 2 bases, leaving 16 bases between the germline ends. The germline gives CDR1 LNHDA, CDR2 SQIVND (reference sequence). The CDR3 reads CASAAQATYEQYF. Written as DNA, the CDR3 is TGTGCCTCGGCGGCACAGGCGACCTACGAGCAGTACTTC.

A remark on this clone: Other nucleotide sequences from this sample produce the same CDR3. This chain links TRBV7-8 with TRBJ1-5, with D tentatively TRBD1 (5 bases). CDR3 length equals 16 residues. Per germline, CDR1 SGHVS and CDR2 FQNEAQ. Deletions cut 1 base from V and 0 bases from J, with 10 bases between. The CDR3 nucleotides read TGTGCCAGCAGCTTAGAGGGGCTTTATAGCAATCAGCCCCAGCATTTT. Translating gives CASSLEGLYSNQPQHF. The whole variable domain, remainder taken from reference TRBV7-8 and TRBJ1-5, is GAGVSQSPRYKVAKRGQDVALRCDPISGHVSLFWYQQALGQGPEFLTYFQNEAQLDKSGLPSDRFFAERPEGSVSTLKIQRTQQEDSAVYLCASSLEGLYSNQPQHFGDGTRLSIL.

CDR3 nucleotides: TGTGCCAGCAGTGTACAGGGGGCGCTTGACGGCTACACCTTC. Encoded protein: CASSVQGALDGYTF. The chain couples TRBV28 to TRBJ1-2; TRBD1 aligns across 9 bases. J was trimmed by 8 bases and V by 5 bases; bases with no gene match: 9. CDR3 length: 14 residues. Germline loops: CDR1 MDHEN, CDR2 SYDVKM.

V and J are TRBV2 and TRBJ2-1; 11 bases agree with TRBD1. V gave up 6 bases and J gave up 4 bases; unmatched junction bases: 5. This CDR3 comprises 15 residues. Per the germline V gene, CDR1 is SNHLY and CDR2 is FYNNEI. CDR3 region: CASRAGQGDYNEQFF. CDR3 DNA sequence: TGTGCCAGCAGGGCGGGACAGGGGGATTACAATGAGCAGTTCTTC. Looking up the rest from reference TRBV2 and TRBJ2-1 gives the full variable domain: EPEVTQTPSHQVTQMGQEVILRCVPISNHLYFYWYRQILGQKVEFLVSFYNNEISEKSEIFDDQFSVERPDGSNFTLKIRSTKLEDSAMYFCASRAGQGDYNEQFFGPGTRLTVL.

The chain uses TRBV19 and TRBJ1-4; tentatively, D is TRBD1 (6 bases). The CDR3 covers 15 residues. Germline-derived CDR1 and CDR2 are LNHDA and SQIVND (reference sequence). The V end was cut by 6 bases, the J end by 5 bases, with 16 bases between. The CDR3 spells CASRLDRSPNEKLFF. CDR3 sequence (DNA): TGTGCCAGTAGACTCGACAGGTCTCCAAATGAAAAACTGTTTTTT.

This chain uses TRBV7-2 with TRBJ2-7; tentatively, D is TRBD1 (6 bases). The CDR3 length is 10 residues. Per germline, CDR1 SGHTA and CDR2 FQGNSA. Trimming left V 10 bases short and J 2 bases short, with 6 bases between. CDR3 amino acids: CATGAYEQYF. The CDR3 region has the DNA TGTGCCACAGGGGCCTACGAGCAGTACTTC.

This chain links TRBV30 with TRBJ1-1; D unclear. Trimming pared 7 bases from V and 3 bases from J, leaving 15 bases between. CDR1 is GTSNPN and CDR2 is SVGIG in the germline V gene (reference sequence). This CDR3 spans 13 amino acids. The CDR3 reads CAFSRGRDTEAFF. For the CDR3, the DNA is TGTGCCTTCTCACGAGGGAGGGACACTGAAGCTTTCTTT.

V gene TRBV5-3 combines with J gene TRBJ2-7; tentatively, D is TRBD1 (6 bases). TRBV5-3 qualifies as an ORF whose function is uncertain. With 1 base removed from V and 0 bases from J, the gap between germline ends came to 17 bases. This CDR3 contains 17 residues. DNA for the CDR3: TGTGCCAGAAGCTTGTGTCCTAGGACAGCCTTCTCCTACGAGCAGTACTTC. This sequence encodes CARSLCPRTAFSYEQYF.

This CDR3 is CAWSDSLSNQPQHF. The CDR3 region has the DNA TGTGCCTGGAGCGACAGTCTTTCCAATCAGCCCCAGCATTTT. This chain links TRBV30 with TRBJ1-5; D perhaps matches TRBD1 (5 bases). Between the trimmed V and J ends, which lost 3 bases and 3 bases, there was a span of 12 bases. The CDR3 consists of 14 residues. Germline lookup yields CDR1 GTSNPN and CDR2 SVGIG (reference sequence).

The rearrangement joins TRBV6-5 to TRBJ2-3; tentatively, D is TRBD2 (6 bases). With 3 bases removed from V and 0 bases from J, the gap between germline ends came to 10 bases. Germline V gene sequence: CDR1 MNHEY, CDR2 SVGAGI. The CDR3 sequence is 15 residues long. The CDR3 coding sequence is TGTGCCAGCAGTTATGGCGGGACTAGCACAGATACGCAGTATTTT. It specifies CASSYGGTSTDTQYF.

The chain links TRBV28 to TRBJ1-3; 9 bases line up with TRBD1. This CDR3 spans 17 amino acids. V lost 0 bases and J lost 0; bases outside the gene matches: 3. Germline-derived CDR1 and CDR2 are MDHEN and SYDVKM. CDR3 sequence (DNA): TGTGCCAGCAGTTTATGGACAGGGGGGGTCTCTGGAAACACCATATATTTT. Encoded protein: CASSLWTGGVSGNTIYF.

The chain joins TRBV28 to TRBJ2-1; D might be TRBD1 (5 bases). CDR1 is MDHEN, CDR2 SYDVKM, per germline. The CDR3 totals 15 residues. Deletions cut 1 base from V and 9 bases from J, with 16 bases between. The CDR3 DNA reads as TGTGCCAGCAGTTTATCTGGGGCAGGGAAGAGTGAGCAGTTCTTC. This encodes CASSLSGAGKSEQFF.

Of note for this clone: Additional DNA sequences in this sample encode the identical CDR3. The chain uses TRBV5-1 and TRBJ1-1; D call uncertain. This CDR3 has 13 amino acids. V lost 0 bases and J lost 2, with 5 bases in between. CDR1 and CDR2 (germline): SGHRS, YFSETQ. CDR3 region: CASSLARNTEAFF. DNA of the CDR3: TGCGCCAGCAGCTTGGCCAGAAACACTGAAGCTTTCTTT. Variable domain in full (rest from reference TRBV5-1 and TRBJ1-1): KAGVTQTPRYLIKTRGQQVTLSCSPISGHRSVSWYQQTPGQGLQFLFEYFSETQRNKGNFPGRFSGRQFSNSRSEMNVSTLELGDSALYLCASSLARNTEAFFGQGTRLTVV.

The gene calls are TRBV18 and TRBJ2-2, with D possibly being TRBD1 (6 bases). CDR1 KGHSH and CDR2 LQKENI come from the germline V gene. The germline V and J ends were trimmed by 0 bases and 3 bases, with 11 bases remaining between them. The CDR3 loop spans 16 amino acids. DNA for the CDR3: TGTGCCAGCTCACCACCGGGGGCACGGGACACCGGGGAGCTGTTTTTT. It specifies CASSPPGARDTGELFF.

V and J are TRBV6-5 and TRBJ1-2, with a tentative D call TRBD1 (5 bases). CDR3 size: 12 residues. The germline gives CDR1 MNHEY, CDR2 SVGAGI. V lost 7 bases to trimming and J lost 4 bases, with 10 bases between them. The CDR3 region is CASMGGSYGYTF. CDR3 DNA sequence: TGTGCCAGCATGGGGGGAAGCTATGGCTACACCTTC.

This chain's CDR3 is CASSQYERAQETQYF. The DNA of the CDR3 is TGTGCCAGCAGCCAGTATGAGCGAGCTCAAGAGACCCAGTACTTC. The chain combines TRBV3-1 (or the pseudogene TRBV3-2) with TRBJ2-5; D call uncertain. Per germline, CDR1 LGHDT and CDR2 YNNKEL (reference sequence). Trimming pared 3 bases from V and 2 bases from J, leaving 13 bases between. The CDR3 is made up of 15 amino acids.